The next 20 T cell receptor beta chains were all read from a single sample in a study of blood T cell repertoires in COVID-19. Only in-frame clones appear in the TCRdb table, and some are missing; sequencing was by immunoSEQ multiplex PCR. The profile shows roughly 140,000 clones, approximately 84% of them singletons. The sample comprised peripheral blood. The source of these receptors is a woman aged 55 to 70 with COVID-19, enrolled during active disease.

This clone was counted a few times. Other DNA sequences within the sample encode an identical CDR3. V and J are TRBV5-1 and TRBJ2-1; D possibly corresponds to TRBD1 (5 bases). The V gene's germline CDR1 is SGHRS and CDR2 YFSETQ. The CDR3 runs 14 residues. V shed 0 bases and J shed 1 base, with 5 bases lying between them. This CDR3 is CASSLGQSYNEQFF. The CDR3 DNA reads TGCGCCAGCAGCTTGGGACAGTCCTACAATGAGCAGTTCTTC.

The chain recombines TRBV5-4 with TRBJ2-1, with 15 bases matching TRBD2. CDR1 is SGHNT, CDR2 YYREEE, per germline (reference sequence). This CDR3 is built from 15 residues. The trim removed 0 bases at V and 13 bases at J, leaving 5 bases unmatched. CDR3: CASSLEGLAGGLQFF. CDR3 in DNA: TGTGCCAGCAGCTTGGAAGGACTAGCGGGAGGGTTACAGTTCTTC.

V and J are TRBV10-3 and TRBJ1-6; 10 bases agree with TRBD1. V lost 4 bases and J lost 8; bases outside the gene matches: 5. The germline gives CDR1 ENHRY, CDR2 SYGVKD. The length of the CDR3 is 15 residues. The CDR3, as DNA: TGTGCCATCAGTGGTTTAGGGACAGGGGATTCACCCCTCCACTTT. The encoded protein is CAISGLGTGDSPLHF.

The chain links TRBV30 to TRBJ2-1; D might be TRBD2 (7 bases). The CDR3 has 14 residues. Germline-derived CDR1 and CDR2 are GTSNPN and SVGIG (reference sequence). V lost 5 bases and J lost 1, with 12 bases in between. CDR3 loop: CAWGGALSYNEQFF. The CDR3 bases are TGTGCCTGGGGGGGGGCCCTGTCCTACAATGAGCAGTTCTTC.

The genes are TRBV6-2 or TRBV6-3 and TRBJ2-1; 14 nucleotides agree with TRBD2. After removal of 5 bases from V and 2 bases from J, the junction contained 8 bases not matched to a gene. From germline, CDR1 is MNHEY and CDR2 SVGEGT. This CDR3 is 18 amino acids long. Here the CDR3 DNA reads TGTGCCAGCAGTACAGGACTAGCGGGAGGCCGGGCCTACAATGAGCAGTTCTTC. This codes for CASSTGLAGGRAYNEQFF.

The chain joins TRBV5-1 to TRBJ1-3; 10 bases are shared with TRBD1. CDR1 SGHRS and CDR2 YFSETQ come from the germline V gene. The CDR3 sequence is 17 residues long. The V gene end was trimmed by 4 bases and the J gene end by 0 bases; junction bases not matched to a gene: 7. CDR3 loop: CASSPMGQGSSGNTIYF. DNA for the CDR3: TGCGCCAGCAGCCCAATGGGACAGGGGAGCTCTGGAAACACCATATATTTT.

In the case of this clone: Other DNA sequences of this sample code for an identical CDR3. Written as DNA, the CDR3 is TGCGCCAGCAGCTTAACAGGGCTGAACACTGAAGCTTTCTTT. Its protein product is CASSLTGLNTEAFF. V and J are TRBV5-1 and TRBJ1-1; TRBD1 might be the D (6 bases). This CDR3 is 14 amino acids long. The germline V gene encodes CDR1 SGHRS and CDR2 YFSETQ. V lost 2 bases and J 0 bases, leaving 8 bases between the germline ends.

The chain employs TRBV5-4 and TRBJ2-5; 10 nucleotides align to TRBD1. This CDR3 has 16 amino acids. The V and J ends lost 0 bases and 2 bases, in that order; junction bases with no gene match: 4. Germline assignment: CDR1 SGHNT and CDR2 YYREEE (reference sequence). The CDR3 coding sequence is TGTGCCAGCAGCTTGGGAGGGACAGGGGTGCAAGAGACCCAGTACTTC. The encoded protein is CASSLGGTGVQETQYF. Full variable domain (missing parts from reference TRBV5-4 and TRBJ2-5): ETGVTQSPTHLIKTRGQQVTLRCSSQSGHNTVSWYQQALGQGPQFIFQYYREEENGRGNFPPRFSGLQFPNYSSELNVNALELDDSALYLCASSLGGTGVQETQYFGPGTRLLVL.

The chain uses TRBV5-6 and TRBJ1-1; 9 nucleotides agree with TRBD1. The CDR3 spans 13 residues. CDR1 is SGHDT, CDR2 YYEEEE, per germline. V gave up 2 bases and J gave up 9 bases; unmatched junction bases: 5. The chain's CDR3 is CASSFRGQGKAFF. CDR3 in DNA: TGTGCCAGCAGCTTCCGGGGACAGGGTAAAGCTTTCTTT.

The gene calls are TRBV7-2 and TRBJ1-2, with 8 bases identical to TRBD1. J lost 4 bases, V lost 6 bases, and 7 bases had no gene match. The CDR3 extends over 14 amino acids. CDR1 is SGHTA, CDR2 FQGNSA, per germline. CDR3 sequence reads: CASSSGDRTYGYTF. Here the CDR3 DNA reads TGTGCCAGCAGTTCAGGGGACAGGACCTATGGCTACACCTTC.

The gene calls are TRBV3-1 (or the pseudogene TRBV3-2) and TRBJ1-5; TRBD1 aligns across 7 bases. The CDR3 consists of 14 residues. The J segment lost 6 bases and the V segment lost 6 bases, leaving 8 bases of the junction unmatched. In germline, CDR1 is LGHDT, CDR2 YNNKEL (reference sequence). The CDR3 nucleotides read TGTGCCAGCAGTTCACAGACAGGGCGTCAGCCCCAGCATTTT. As protein: CASSSQTGRQPQHF.

V gene TRBV12-3 or TRBV12-4 combines with J gene TRBJ1-2; D possibly corresponds to TRBD1 (5 bases). CDR3 length: 13 residues. V lost 2 bases to trimming and J lost 8 bases, with 12 bases between them. The CDR3 sequence: CASSLNSWGGYTF. CDR3 in DNA: TGTGCCAGCAGTTTAAATTCCTGGGGCGGCTACACCTTC.

This clone has more than one count but fewer than ten. The chain employs TRBV6-5 and TRBJ1-4; maybe TRBD1 (5 bases). V was trimmed by 6 bases and J by 5 bases, leaving 16 bases between them. This CDR3 comprises 15 residues. CDR1 MNHEY and CDR2 SVGAGI come from the germline V gene. CDR3 coding DNA: TGTGCCAGCAGACGGGACCCGGGGGGGAATGAAAAACTGTTTTTT. The encoded protein is CASRRDPGGNEKLFF.

The chain recombines TRBV11-2 with TRBJ1-2, with D possibly being TRBD1 (5 bases). Germline lookup yields CDR1 SGHAT and CDR2 FQNNGV. The CDR3 consists of 13 residues. The V gene lost 1 base and the J gene lost 6 bases, with 9 bases spanning the gap. The CDR3 DNA is TGTGCCAGCAGCTTAGGGACATTGGATGGCTACACCTTC. Residues: CASSLGTLDGYTF.

This chain connects TRBV10-3 to TRBJ1-5; D gene ambiguous. Trimming stripped 3 bases from V and 7 bases from J, with 10 bases between. The CDR3 has 13 residues. Germline lookup yields CDR1 ENHRY and CDR2 SYGVKD. For the CDR3, the DNA is TGTGCCATCAGTGAAGACCCGGGGCAGCCCCAGCATTTT. Translation: CAISEDPGQPQHF.

V is TRBV6-5 and J is TRBJ1-1; 9 bases agree with TRBD1. Germline lookup yields CDR1 MNHEY and CDR2 SVGAGI. This CDR3 has 13 residues. The ends lost 5 bases at V and 5 bases at J; junction bases unmatched: 3. The CDR3 DNA follows: TGTGCCAGCAGTCTGACAGGGGGAACTGAAGCTTTCTTT. This sequence encodes CASSLTGGTEAFF.

The chain is built from TRBV13 and TRBJ2-2; TRBD2 matches at 9 bases. CDR1 is PRHDT, CDR2 FYEKMQ, per germline (reference sequence). Trimming took 4 bases from V and 4 from J; bases not matched to a gene: 4. The CDR3 consists of 15 residues. As DNA, the CDR3 is TGTGCCAGCAGCTCCGGGACTAGCCTCACCGGGGAGCTGTTTTTT. Its translation is CASSSGTSLTGELFF. The whole variable domain, filled in from reference TRBV13 and TRBJ2-2, reads AAGVIQSPRHLIKEKRETATLKCYPIPRHDTVYWYQQGPGQDPQFLISFYEKMQSDKGSIPDRFSAQQFSDYHSELNMSSLELGDSALYFCASSSGTSLTGELFFGEGSRLTVL.

The rearrangement uses TRBV10-3 and TRBJ1-5, with D uncertain. Between the trimmed V and J ends, which lost 7 bases and 6 bases, there was a span of 16 bases. The CDR3 is 14 residues long. Germline CDR1 is ENHRY and CDR2 is SYGVKD. In nucleotides, the CDR3 is TGTGCCATCAAATCTGACATAGCGGGTCAGCCCCAGCATTTT. Translation gives CAIKSDIAGQPQHF.

The rearrangement uses TRBV6-4 and TRBJ2-3; D is undetermined. The ends were cut back, 0 bases at V and 0 bases at J, with 13 bases in the middle. Germline CDR1 MRHNA, CDR2 SNTAGT. The CDR3 contains 17 residues. CDR3 nucleotide sequence: TGTGCCAGCAGTGACTCGGAGAGGAGCACTAGCACAGATACGCAGTATTTT. This codes for CASSDSERSTSTDTQYF.

V is TRBV11-2 and J is TRBJ1-4, with D uncertain. Germline CDR1 SGHAT, CDR2 FQNNGV. This CDR3 is built from 14 residues. V gave up 3 bases and J gave up 1 base, with 6 bases separating them. CDR3 sequence: CASSFGGTNEKLFF. The CDR3 region has the DNA TGTGCCAGCAGCTTCGGAGGAACTAATGAAAAACTGTTTTTT.